The rows below give T cell receptor beta chains drawn from one sample of a study of cytomegalovirus exposure and HLA in healthy donors. TCRdb's copy holds only in-frame clones and misses some; the assay was immunoSEQ multiplex PCR. The sample holds roughly 160,000 clones, about four fifths seen once. Sequences were obtained from PBMCs. The receptor source for this set is a male donor in good health and CMV-seropositive. Each CDR3 is given with its conserved first and last residue. The D gene is left open where the match is weak. The listing skips clone size in some rows; elsewhere it reads once, few, many or a size class.

TRBV5-1,NA,NA,TRBJ2-7,CASSLGGTRGTAVLDEQYF,TGCGCCAGCAGCTTGGGGGGGACAAGGGGAACGGCGGTTCTGGACGAGCAGTACTTC
TRBV6-5,NA,NA,TRBJ2-7,CASSYPGEYEQYF,TGTGCCAGCAGTTACCCGGGGGAATACGAGCAGTACTTC
TRBV28,once,NA,TRBJ1-5,CASSPLGEPQHF,TGTGCCAGCAGTCCCCTAGGCGAGCCCCAGCATTTT
TRBV19,once,NA,TRBJ1-2,CASSTGAATNYGYTF,TGTGCCAGTAGTACAGGGGCCGCTACTAACTATGGCTACACCTTC
TRBV5-4,NA,NA,TRBJ1-1,CASSFEAGLNTEAFF,TGTGCCAGCAGCTTTGAGGCGGGGCTAAACACTGAAGCTTTCTTT
TRBV2,NA,NA,TRBJ2-7,CASSGTSLSSYEQYF,TGTGCCAGCAGCGGGACAAGTCTGAGCTCCTACGAGCAGTACTTC
TRBV18,NA,TRBD1,TRBJ1-1,CASSPTGGMTEAFF,TGTGCCAGCTCCCCGACAGGGGGCATGACTGAAGCTTTCTTT
TRBV11-2,NA,TRBD2,TRBJ2-1,CASSLVKRGREQFF,TGTGCCAGCAGCTTAGTCAAGCGGGGCAGGGAGCAGTTCTTC
TRBV27,NA,NA,TRBJ1-1,CASLGGVTEAFF,TGTGCCAGCCTCGGGGGAGTCACTGAAGCTTTCTTT
TRBV9,NA,TRBD1,TRBJ1-3,CASSVGTGGDQGNTIYF,TGTGCCAGCAGCGTAGGGACAGGGGGGGATCAAGGAAACACCATATATTTT
TRBV4-1,NA,TRBD2,TRBJ2-1,CASSQDRLAGVGEQFF,TGCGCCAGCAGCCAAGATAGACTAGCGGGAGTGGGTGAGCAGTTCTTC
TRBV5-4,NA,TRBD1,TRBJ2-7,CASSTPGQGVHEQYF,TGTGCCAGCAGCACCCCGGGACAGGGGGTCCACGAGCAGTACTTC
TRBV11-2,few,TRBD2,TRBJ2-5,CASSLGGGRETQYF,TGTGCCAGCAGCTTAGGCGGGGGTAGGGAGACCCAGTACTTC
TRBV5-4,once,TRBD1,TRBJ1-2,CASSSDRGLGYTF,TGTGCCAGCAGCTCGGACAGGGGGCTTGGCTACACCTTC
TRBV5-4,NA,NA,TRBJ1-1,CASSFITPNTEAFF,TGTGCCAGCAGCTTTATCACTCCGAACACTGAAGCTTTCTTT
TRBV29-1,NA,TRBD1,TRBJ1-1,CSVEGKGQFEAFF,TGCAGCGTTGAAGGGAAGGGACAGTTTGAAGCTTTCTTT
TRBV4-2,NA,NA,TRBJ2-7,CASSQERTTVGQYF,TGTGCCAGCAGCCAAGAAAGGACTACCGTCGGCCAGTACTTC
TRBV28,NA,TRBD2,TRBJ2-3,CASSLPAGGPTDTQYF,TGTGCCAGCAGTTTGCCAGCGGGAGGGCCAACAGATACGCAGTATTTT
TRBV10-2,once,NA,TRBJ2-1,CASSEFTGAPPYNEQFF,TGCGCCAGCAGTGAGTTTACGGGAGCTCCCCCCTACAATGAGCAGTTCTTC
TRBV7-9,NA,NA,TRBJ1-5,CASRAGSNQPQHF,TGTGCCAGCAGAGCGGGGAGCAATCAGCCCCAGCATTTT
TRBV11-3,NA,NA,TRBJ2-5,CASSRTGTSKETQYF,TGTGCCAGCAGCCGCACAGGGACATCGAAAGAGACCCAGTACTTC
TRBV14,NA,TRBD2,TRBJ2-3,CASSPSSGGITDTQYF,TGTGCCAGCAGCCCGTCGTCGGGGGGAATCACAGATACGCAGTATTTT
TRBV15,NA,TRBD1,TRBJ1-1,CATRFGGTDHTEAFF,TGTGCCACCAGATTCGGAGGGACAGACCACACTGAAGCTTTCTTT
TRBV18,NA,NA,TRBJ1-5,CASSPYSNQPQHF,TGTGCCAGCTCACCCTATAGCAATCAGCCCCAGCATTTT
TRBV7-2,NA,NA,TRBJ1-4,CASSLGSGRNEKLFF,TGTGCCAGCAGCTTAGGCTCGGGAAGAAATGAAAAACTGTTTTTT
TRBV6-1,NA,NA,TRBJ1-6,CASSVGGTPLHF,TGTGCCAGCAGTGTGGGGGGGACACCCCTCCACTTT
TRBV9,few,NA,TRBJ2-5,CASSLAGSGETQYF,TGTGCCAGCAGCCTGGCGGGCAGTGGGGAGACCCAGTACTTC
TRBV18,NA,NA,TRBJ1-1,CASSQMEVEAFF,TGTGCCAGCTCACAAATGGAGGTTGAAGCTTTCTTT
TRBV14,NA,NA,TRBJ1-2,CASSQDRGGGYTF,TGTGCCAGCAGCCAAGACAGGGGTGGTGGCTACACCTTC
TRBV7-2,NA,NA,TRBJ1-1,CASSRDLGNTEAFF,TGTGCCAGCAGCCGGGATCTGGGCAACACTGAAGCTTTCTTT
TRBV30,NA,TRBD1,TRBJ1-2,CAWNPGTGSRYTF,TGTGCCTGGAACCCTGGGACAGGGTCGCGCTACACCTTC
TRBV7-9,NA,TRBD1,TRBJ2-7,CASSPSGQGGEQYF,TGTGCCAGCAGCCCCTCGGGACAGGGAGGCGAGCAGTACTTC
TRBV6-5,NA,NA,TRBJ1-2,CASSYSNGYGYTF,TGTGCCAGCAGTTACTCGAACGGCTATGGCTACACCTTC
TRBV7-9,NA,TRBD2,TRBJ2-5,CASSNPRLAGVRKETQYF,TGTGCCAGCAGCAATCCGCGACTAGCGGGGGTTAGGAAAGAGACCCAGTACTTC
TRBV7-7,NA,NA,TRBJ2-1,CASSLDSWGLQFF,TGTGCCAGCAGCTTAGACAGCTGGGGCCTGCAGTTCTTC